The 21 T cell receptor beta chains below were found in one sample sequenced in a study of shared clonotypes between healthy human individuals. Sequencing used immunoSEQ multiplex PCR; TCRdb keeps in-frame clones, though not all of them. The profile shows about 2.1 million clones, just under 95% of them singletons. Naive CD8 cells comprised CD45RO-negative, CCR7-positively selected cells, excluding terminally differentiated effector memory CD45RA+ cells. The source material was naive CD8+ T cells from PBMCs. The receptors come from a young man in good health. Some clones in this sample may be carry-over from other donors' samples.

The genes are TRBV19 and TRBJ1-1, with D maybe TRBD1 (6 bases). V was clipped by 7 bases and J by 1 base, with 13 bases between them. The CDR3 runs 14 residues. Per the germline V gene, CDR1 is LNHDA and CDR2 is SQIVND (reference sequence). The CDR3 sequence is CASTIGGANTEAFF. The CDR3 DNA follows: TGTGCCAGTACCATAGGGGGGGCGAACACTGAAGCTTTCTTT.

J is TRBJ1-1 and V is TRBV7-9, with TRBD1 identical over 7 bases. CDR3 length: 13 amino acids. Germline V gives CDR1 SEHNR, CDR2 FQNEAQ (reference sequence). With V trimmed by 7 bases and J by 5 bases, 7 bases remained unmatched. CDR3 sequence reads: CASNLEQGTEAFF. The DNA of the CDR3 is TGTGCCAGCAACCTCGAACAGGGGACTGAAGCTTTCTTT.

This chain connects TRBV20-1 to TRBJ2-4; D is possibly TRBD1 or TRBD2 (6 bases each). The germline CDR1 and CDR2 sequences are DFQATT and SNEGSKA (reference sequence). With 6 bases removed from V and 5 bases from J, the gap between germline ends came to 8 bases. CDR3 length equals 11 residues. CDR3 region: CSAGGENIQYF. For the CDR3, the DNA is TGCAGTGCCGGGGGCGAAAACATTCAGTACTTC.

The chain employs TRBV28 and TRBJ2-3; D may be TRBD2 (6 bases). The CDR3 is 16 residues long. Trimming shortened V by 7 bases and J by 0 bases, and 17 bases separated the two germline ends. The germline gives CDR1 MDHEN, CDR2 SYDVKM. The CDR3 DNA sequence: TGTGCCAGCAACTCTCTAGCGCACCTAAGCACAGATACGCAGTATTTT. This translates into CASNSLAHLSTDTQYF.

This clone was picked up a small number of times. The sample has other DNA sequences that encode this CDR3 too. The rearrangement uses TRBV9 and TRBJ2-7, with D possibly TRBD1 on 6 matching bases. V was trimmed by 0 bases and J by 5 bases, leaving 9 bases between them. Germline loops: CDR1 SGDLS, CDR2 YYNGEE. This CDR3 is built from 13 residues. The CDR3 is CASSVGQGNEQYF. The CDR3 region has the DNA TGTGCCAGCAGCGTAGGGCAGGGGAACGAGCAGTACTTC.

The J gene is TRBJ2-7, the V gene TRBV11-2, with no clear D. CDR3 length equals 16 residues. The V gene lost 5 bases and the J gene lost 4 bases, with 21 bases spanning the gap. Germline-derived CDR1 and CDR2 are SGHAT and FQNNGV. The CDR3 loop reads CASSIRPNAYLYEQYF. Written as DNA, the CDR3 is TGTGCCAGCAGCATCAGGCCAAACGCCTACTTATACGAGCAGTACTTC.

This clone appeared a single time. The V gene is TRBV13, the J gene TRBJ2-7; 8 bases agree with TRBD2. After removal of 0 bases from V and 2 bases from J, the junction contained 6 bases not matched to a gene. CDR1 is PRHDT, CDR2 FYEKMQ, per germline (reference sequence). The CDR3 extends over 16 amino acids. This chain's CDR3 is CASSLGLAASTYEQYF. CDR3 DNA: TGTGCCAGCAGCTTAGGACTAGCGGCTAGCACCTACGAGCAGTACTTC.

The V gene is TRBV9, the J gene TRBJ2-1, with TRBD2 identical over 15 bases. CDR1 is SGDLS and CDR2 is YYNGEE in the germline V gene. V lost 0 bases to trimming and J lost 8 bases; unmatched junction nucleotides: 6. This CDR3 has 17 amino acids. The CDR3 sequence is CASSVGTSGRGLDEQFF. CDR3 DNA: TGTGCCAGCAGCGTAGGGACTAGCGGGAGGGGGTTGGATGAGCAGTTCTTC.

This chain joins TRBV5-6 and TRBJ1-4; D unclear. V was pared by 1 base and J by 4 bases, with 11 bases between. The CDR3 is made up of 15 amino acids. Germline V gene lookup returns CDR1 SGHDT and CDR2 YYEEEE. As DNA, the CDR3 is TGTGCCAGCAGCTTGAATCGGGGAGTTAATGAAAAACTGTTTTTT. It yields the protein CASSLNRGVNEKLFF.

This chain uses TRBV6-8 with TRBJ1-4; 7 nucleotides match TRBD1. There are 16 residues in the CDR3. J was trimmed by 5 bases and V by 0 bases; bases with no gene match: 6. Germline-derived CDR1 and CDR2 are MNHGY and SAAAGT. CDR3 residues: CASSYSSRDRNEKLFF. The CDR3 DNA follows: TGTGCCAGCAGTTACTCCAGCCGGGACAGAAATGAAAAACTGTTTTTT.

The rearrangement links TRBV7-7 to TRBJ2-5; D is unresolved. Germline V gene lookup returns CDR1 SSHAT and CDR2 FNYEAQ (reference sequence). Trimming left V 1 base short and J 5 bases short, with 11 bases between. The CDR3 extends over 14 amino acids. The CDR3 region is CASSLVFARETQYF. The CDR3 region has the DNA TGTGCCAGCAGCTTAGTTTTTGCCCGGGAGACCCAGTACTTC.

V gene TRBV7-9 combines with J gene TRBJ2-1; 11 bases are shared with TRBD2. This CDR3 comprises 19 residues. V shed 5 bases and J 4 bases; nucleotides not matched to a gene: 16. Germline lookup yields CDR1 SEHNR and CDR2 FQNEAQ (reference sequence). CDR3 DNA sequence: TGTGCCAGCAGCCACCCGGGACTAGCGGACAGCTTCGGTTACAATGAGCAGTTCTTC. Translated, it gives CASSHPGLADSFGYNEQFF.

J is TRBJ1-4 and V is TRBV4-3; D might be TRBD1 (5 bases). The CDR3 consists of 16 residues. The ends were cut back, 4 bases at V and 4 bases at J, with 16 bases in the middle. Germline V gene sequence: CDR1 LGHNA, CDR2 YSLEER. The CDR3 loop is CASSRGGGAINEKLFF. As DNA, the CDR3 is TGCGCCAGCAGCCGAGGAGGCGGGGCCATTAATGAAAAACTGTTTTTT.

V gene TRBV5-1 combines with J gene TRBJ1-1; maybe TRBD1 (5 bases). There are 16 residues in the CDR3. V lost 4 bases, J lost 2 bases, and 18 bases lay in between. Germline CDR1 reads SGHRS; CDR2 reads YFSETQ. The CDR3 loop reads CASSPLGGGLNTEAFF. Here the CDR3 DNA reads TGCGCCAGCAGCCCCTTGGGGGGAGGCCTTAACACTGAAGCTTTCTTT.

The chain joins TRBV30 to TRBJ2-7; 7 bases fit TRBD1. Trimming cost V 1 base and J 2 bases; bases outside gene matches: 5. This CDR3 region has 14 residues. Germline lookup yields CDR1 GTSNPN and CDR2 SVGIG (reference sequence). Here the CDR3 DNA reads TGTGCCTGGAGTGATAGGGGGCTTCCCTACGAGCAGTACTTC. Residues: CAWSDRGLPYEQYF.

The chain couples TRBV6-1 to TRBJ2-7, with D possibly being TRBD1 or TRBD2 (5 bases each). This CDR3 has 15 amino acids. The V gene lost 0 bases and the J gene lost 0 bases, with 9 bases spanning the gap. Germline V gene sequence: CDR1 MNHNS, CDR2 SASEGT. The CDR3 protein is CASSEAIGASYEQYF. Here the CDR3 DNA reads TGTGCCAGCAGTGAAGCGATCGGGGCCTCCTACGAGCAGTACTTC.

This chain uses TRBV7-6 with TRBJ2-7; 9 bases line up with TRBD1. Germline loops: CDR1 SGHVS, CDR2 FNYEAQ. CDR3 size: 16 residues. Losses at the gene ends were 1 base for V and 0 bases for J; bases not matched to a gene: 4. The DNA for the CDR3 is TGTGCCAGCAGCTTAGGTGGGACAGGGTTCTCCTACGAGCAGTACTTC. Its protein is CASSLGGTGFSYEQYF. Filled out from reference TRBV7-6 and TRBJ2-7, the complete variable domain reads GAGVSQSPRYKVTKRGQDVALRCDPISGHVSLYWYRQALGQGPEFLTYFNYEAQQDKSGLPNDRFSAERPEGSISTLTIQRTEQRDSAMYRCASSLGGTGFSYEQYFGPGTRLTVT.

This chain uses TRBV6-1 with TRBJ2-2; possibly TRBD1 for D (5 bases). V lost 7 bases, J lost 5 bases, and 8 bases lay in between. Germline loops: CDR1 MNHNS, CDR2 SASEGT. The CDR3 is 12 amino acids. The CDR3, as DNA: TGTGCCAGCATTCAGGGAACCGGGGAGCTGTTTTTT. This sequence encodes CASIQGTGELFF.

V gene TRBV28 combines with J gene TRBJ2-1; TRBD2 matches at 11 bases. Germline V CDR1 and CDR2: MDHEN, SYDVKM. This CDR3 is built from 15 residues. The trim removed 7 bases at V and 10 bases at J, leaving 12 bases unmatched. The CDR3 protein is CASTSDRLAGSEQFF. CDR3 nucleotide sequence: TGTGCCAGCACTTCGGACCGACTAGCGGGATCCGAGCAGTTCTTC.

This sequence joins TRBV29-1 and TRBJ2-2; TRBD2 matches at 7 bases. The CDR3 extends over 13 amino acids. J gave up 1 base and V 6 bases, and 2 bases lay outside the gene matches. Per germline, CDR1 SQVTM and CDR2 ANQGSEA. The CDR3 loop reads CSVERENTGELFF. The CDR3 DNA follows: TGCAGCGTCGAGCGGGAGAACACCGGGGAGCTGTTTTTT.

The chain combines TRBV28 with TRBJ2-7; maybe TRBD2 (5 bases). The CDR3 contains 12 residues. The germline CDR1 and CDR2 sequences are MDHEN and SYDVKM. V was cut by 5 bases and J by 6 bases, with 11 bases left in between. CDR3 DNA: TGTGCCAGCAGTCGACCGAGCGGCGAGCAGTACTTC. The encoded protein is CASSRPSGEQYF.